Listed here are 7 T cell receptor beta chains from one sample, sequenced in a study of STAT3 mutations in large granular lymphocyte leukemia. General study findings and limits: At least one immunodominant TCR beta clonotype appeared in every T-cell large granular lymphocyte leukemia patient.

Sequencing was performed with immunoSEQ multiplex PCR; in TCRdb, only in-frame clones are kept and a portion is missing. The sample lists approximately 5,400 clones; 46% were seen once. The antigens for these receptors are not known. Sequenced input: peripheral blood mononuclear cells. The source is a woman aged 65 to 85 with T-cell large granular lymphocyte leukemia. Some clones in this sample may be carry-over from other donors' samples.

The chain joins TRBV18 to TRBJ1-4, with D uncertain. With 2 bases removed from V and 3 bases from J, the gap between germline ends came to 7 bases. CDR1 and CDR2 from the germline V gene are KGHSH and LQKENI. CDR3 size: 14 residues. CDR3 region: CASSPLGANEKLFF. The CDR3 bases are TGTGCCAGCTCACCATTGGGAGCTAATGAAAAACTGTTTTTT.

This clone came up a few times. The chain combines TRBV30 with TRBJ1-5; D is unresolved. This CDR3 spans 13 amino acids. Germline assignment: CDR1 GTSNPN and CDR2 SVGIG (reference sequence). The V end was cut by 3 bases, the J end by 5 bases, with 11 bases between. DNA for the CDR3: TGTGCCTGGAGGGGCTGGAATTATCAGCCCCAGCATTTT. This gives the protein CAWRGWNYQPQHF. The complete variable domain, with remaining parts taken from reference TRBV30 and TRBJ1-5, reads SQTIHQWPATLVQPVGSPLSLECTVEGTSNPNLYWYRQAAGRGLQLLFYSVGIGQISSEVPQNLSASRPQDRQFILSSKKLLLSDSGFYLCAWRGWNYQPQHFGDGTRLSIL.

CDR3 nucleotides: TGCGCCAGCAGCGCCACAGGGGAAAGGAACACCGGGGAGCTGTTTTTT. It encodes CASSATGERNTGELFF. This chain links TRBV5-1 with TRBJ2-2; 7 bases map to TRBD1. Looked up from germline, CDR1 is SGHRS and CDR2 is YFSETQ. The CDR3 loop spans 16 amino acids. Trimming removed 4 bases from V and 1 base from J; junction bases left unmatched: 7.

J is TRBJ1-3 and V is TRBV5-5; the D gene is possibly TRBD1 (5 bases). The V gene's germline CDR1 is SGHKS and CDR2 YYEKEE (reference sequence). Trimming left V 1 base short and J 0 bases short, with 11 bases between. CDR3 length: 16 residues. CDR3 in amino acids: CASSLLRDSSGNTIYF. Written as DNA, the CDR3 is TGTGCCAGCAGCTTGCTAAGGGACTCCTCTGGAAACACCATATATTTT.

V usage is TRBV18 and J usage is TRBJ1-2, with 9 bases matching TRBD1. V lost 6 bases and J lost 8; bases outside the gene matches: 7. The CDR3 loop spans 13 amino acids. Germline CDR1 and CDR2: KGHSH and LQKENI. The DNA of the CDR3 is TGTGCCAGCTCCTTAGGACAGGGGAAAGGCTACACCTTC. It yields the protein CASSLGQGKGYTF. The full variable domain, its missing parts supplied by reference TRBV18 and TRBJ1-2, is NAGVMQNPRHLVRRRGQEARLRCSPMKGHSHVYWYRQLPEEGLKFMVYLQKENIIDESGMPKERFSAEFPKEGPSILRIQQVVRGDSAAYFCASSLGQGKGYTFGSGTRLTVV.

This clone was seen only a few times. This chain uses TRBV7-6 with TRBJ2-5; D gene ambiguous. This CDR3 region has 16 residues. The V end was cut by 2 bases, the J end by 7 bases, with 20 bases between. Germline CDR1 and CDR2: SGHVS and FNYEAQ. The CDR3 nucleotides read TGTGCCAGCAGCTTACCGAGTCCCGAATCACACGGGACCCAGTACTTC. This sequence encodes CASSLPSPESHGTQYF.

The rearrangement joins TRBV5-1 to TRBJ2-4; TRBD1 might be the D (6 bases). From germline, CDR1 is SGHRS and CDR2 YFSETQ. The CDR3 sequence is 14 residues long. Trimming took 0 bases from V and 3 from J, leaving 7 bases between them. The CDR3 nucleotides are TGCGCCAGCAGCTTGGCAGGGGACAAAAACATTCAGTACTTC. This translates into CASSLAGDKNIQYF. Based on the CDR3 plus reference TRBV5-1 and TRBJ2-4, the full variable domain is KAGVTQTPRYLIKTRGQQVTLSCSPISGHRSVSWYQQTPGQGLQFLFEYFSETQRNKGNFPGRFSGRQFSNSRSEMNVSTLELGDSALYLCASSLAGDKNIQYFGAGTRLSVL.